The 12 T cell receptor beta chains listed next were all sequenced from one sample in a study of shared clonotypes between healthy human individuals. Sequencing used immunoSEQ multiplex PCR; TCRdb keeps in-frame clones, though not all of them. Of 2,500,000 or so clones listed, 92% are singletons. Sequenced: naive CD4+ T cells from PBMCs. The sample's subset: CD45RA+ positively selected. The receptors were sampled from a man aged 18 to 29 in good health. Some clones in this sample may be carry-over from other donors' samples.

This clone was counted a single time. This rearrangement joins TRBV7-2 to TRBJ1-3; no reliable D call. The CDR3 length is 15 residues. Trimming stripped 0 bases from V and 4 bases from J, with 10 bases between. CDR1 SGHTA and CDR2 FQGNSA come from the germline V gene. Here the CDR3 reads CASSLALAAGNTIYF. CDR3 coding DNA: TGTGCCAGCAGCTTAGCCCTAGCGGCAGGAAACACCATATATTTT.

With respect to this clone: Other DNA sequences in the sample encode the same CDR3. The chain combines TRBV18 with TRBJ1-5, with TRBD1 as a possible D gene (5 bases). CDR3 length: 15 residues. V was trimmed by 2 bases and J by 3 bases, leaving 11 bases between them. CDR1 is KGHSH and CDR2 is LQKENI in the germline V gene. The CDR3: CASSPDGTSNQPQHF. As DNA, the CDR3 is TGTGCCAGCTCACCAGACGGGACCTCCAATCAGCCCCAGCATTTT.

The rearrangement joins TRBV29-1 to TRBJ2-1; D is possibly TRBD1 or TRBD2 (6 bases each). The CDR3 is 17 residues long. Germline lookup yields CDR1 SQVTM and CDR2 ANQGSEA. The ends were cut back, 7 bases at V and 3 bases at J, with 25 bases in the middle. CDR3 protein: CSGKQGGGAVRYNEQFF. In DNA, the CDR3 is TGCAGCGGAAAACAGGGAGGTGGGGCTGTGCGCTACAATGAGCAGTTCTTC.

V usage is TRBV28 and J usage is TRBJ2-1; 8 positions agree with TRBD2. This CDR3 comprises 18 residues. With V trimmed by 6 bases and J by 4 bases, 17 bases remained unmatched. Germline V gene data show CDR1 as MDHEN and CDR2 as SYDVKM. The CDR3 DNA sequence: TGTGCCAGCAGCCCATTGCATGGCGGGGGGAGACTGTACAATGAGCAGTTCTTC. Translating it yields CASSPLHGGGRLYNEQFF.

J is TRBJ2-3 and V is TRBV5-1; tentatively, D is TRBD1 or TRBD2 (5 bases each). CDR3 length equals 15 residues. Per germline, CDR1 SGHRS and CDR2 YFSETQ. Trimming stripped 5 bases from V and 2 bases from J, with 15 bases between. CDR3 bases: TGCGCCAGCAGACTCGGGACCGCCATCACAGATACGCAGTATTTT. It encodes CASRLGTAITDTQYF.

The rearrangement joins TRBV28 to TRBJ2-1; D possibly uses TRBD1 or TRBD2 (5 bases each). Trimming took 2 bases from V and 7 from J, leaving 18 bases between them. The CDR3 is 16 residues long. Germline loops: CDR1 MDHEN, CDR2 SYDVKM. CDR3 bases: TGTGCCAGCAGTTTAACCCCCGGGGCCGGAGGTAATGAGCAGTTCTTC. The encoded protein is CASSLTPGAGGNEQFF.

This chain links TRBV5-1 with TRBJ2-2; a weak D match, TRBD1 (6 bases). The CDR3 is 15 residues long. Germline-derived CDR1 and CDR2 are SGHRS and YFSETQ. With 2 bases removed from V and 3 bases from J, the gap between germline ends came to 11 bases. CDR3 protein: CASSFRPGDTGELFF. DNA of the CDR3: TGCGCCAGCAGCTTCAGGCCAGGGGACACCGGGGAGCTGTTTTTT.

This sequence joins TRBV5-4 and TRBJ2-5; D may correspond to TRBD1 or TRBD2 (5 bases each). The CDR3 loop spans 16 amino acids. Trimming removed 0 bases at V and 4 bases at J, with 16 bases between. Germline V gene data show CDR1 as SGHNT and CDR2 as YYREEE (reference sequence). The CDR3 sequence: CASSLGGTPPRETQYF. CDR3 DNA: TGTGCCAGCAGCTTGGGGGGGACGCCACCCCGAGAGACCCAGTACTTC.

The chain recombines TRBV7-2 with TRBJ1-5; 7 bases map to TRBD1. Germline trimming cut 5 bases from V and 2 bases from J; bases unmatched to any gene: 6. This CDR3 region has 15 residues. Germline CDR1 reads SGHTA; CDR2 reads FQGNSA. The CDR3 DNA follows: TGTGCCAGCAGCCCCAGCACAGGGGGCAATCAGCCCCAGCATTTT. Amino acid sequence: CASSPSTGGNQPQHF.

In DNA, the CDR3 is TGTGCCAGCAGCGCCTCCCGTTTGAGCCCCTACAATGAGCAGTTCTTC. This translates into CASSASRLSPYNEQFF. The rearrangement uses TRBV9 and TRBJ2-1; D gene unclear. Between the trimmed V and J ends, which lost 3 bases and 2 bases, there was a span of 15 bases. The CDR3 covers 16 residues. Germline V CDR1 and CDR2: SGDLS, YYNGEE.

The gene calls are TRBV11-2 and TRBJ2-5; D gene ambiguous. TRBJ2-7 explains the end of the DNA better; the J call may be wrong. The CDR3 has 17 residues. Germline-derived CDR1 and CDR2 are SGHAT and FQNNGV. CDR3: CASSLGFRTESSYEQYF. For the CDR3, the DNA is TGTGCCAGCAGCTTAGGGTTCCGGACGGAGAGCTCCTACGAGCAGTACTTC.

This chain joins TRBV7-2 and TRBJ2-7; 7 bases agree with TRBD1. CDR3 length: 14 amino acids. The germline CDR1 and CDR2 sequences are SGHTA and FQGNSA. Germline trimming cut 5 bases from V and 3 bases from J; bases unmatched to any gene: 7. The CDR3 sequence: CASSVGQAFYEQYF. The DNA for the CDR3 is TGTGCCAGCAGCGTCGGACAGGCTTTCTACGAGCAGTACTTC.